This T cell receptor beta chain was retrieved from a study of CD8+CD57+ T cells in acquired aplastic anemia. Study-level information: When averaged, DNA from sorted CD4+ and CD8+ cells came to approximately 3 ug. Study outcomes and limitations: Patients and controls shared twenty-nine CD8+ CDR3 sequences. Patients showed no significant difference from controls in CD8+ Simpson's diversity.

This clonotype was counted between two and nine times. Its antigen is undetermined. A read error may produce the germline difference seen at one junction end. Genomic DNA constituted the template upon which TCR beta VDJ and CDR3 profiling was performed. MiXCR, run by TCRdb on the reads, gives a single entry per CDR3 protein. The repertoire holds about 170,000 distinct CDR3 sequences, 60% to 70% seen once, with about 41% in the top ten. From germline, CDR1 is SSHAT and CDR2 FNYEAQ (reference sequence). There are 14 residues in the CDR3. This chain joins TRBV7-7 and TRBJ2-5, with 8 bases lining up with TRBD2. Sequencing was carried out using sorted CD4+, CD8+, or CD8+CD57+ T cells (not recorded which) from PBMCs. This sequence originates from a human donor in good health. The CDR3, as DNA: TGTGCTAGCAGCTTACAAGCGGGAGAAGAGACCCAGTACTTC. This translates into CASSLQAGEETQYF.